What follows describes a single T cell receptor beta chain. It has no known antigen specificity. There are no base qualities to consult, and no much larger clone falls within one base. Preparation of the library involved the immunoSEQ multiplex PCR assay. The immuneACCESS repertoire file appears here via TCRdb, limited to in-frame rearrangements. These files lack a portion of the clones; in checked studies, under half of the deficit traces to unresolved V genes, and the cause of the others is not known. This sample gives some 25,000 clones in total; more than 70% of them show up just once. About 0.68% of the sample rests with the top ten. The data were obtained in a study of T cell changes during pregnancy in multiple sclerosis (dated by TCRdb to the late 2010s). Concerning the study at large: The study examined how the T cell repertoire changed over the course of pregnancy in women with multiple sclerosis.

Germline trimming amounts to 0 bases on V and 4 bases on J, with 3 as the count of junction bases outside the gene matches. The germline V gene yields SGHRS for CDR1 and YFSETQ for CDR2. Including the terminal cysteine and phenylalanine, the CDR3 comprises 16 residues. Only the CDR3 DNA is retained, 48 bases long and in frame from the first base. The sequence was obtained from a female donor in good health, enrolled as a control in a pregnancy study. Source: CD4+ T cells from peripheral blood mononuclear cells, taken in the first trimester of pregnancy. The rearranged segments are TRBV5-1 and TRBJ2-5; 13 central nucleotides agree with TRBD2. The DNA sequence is TGCGCCAGCAGCTTGGGACTAGCGGGGGGTCGAGAGACCCAGTACTTC. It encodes CASSLGLAGGRETQYF.